The 32 T cell receptor beta chains reported below all come from one sample, sequenced in a study of T cells in Graves' hyperthyroidism and ophthalmopathy. TCR beta CDR3 region amplification was performed from RNA transcripts. The TCR CDR3 first-round RT-PCR relied on the HTBI primer set. TCRdb processed the multiplex PCR reads anew with MiXCR; each CDR3 protein has one entry. The sample has about 300,000 distinct CDR3 sequences, 25% to 30% seen once. The material sequenced was blood. The source of these receptors is a man in his forties with Graves' hyperthyroidism that later progressed to Graves' ophthalmopathy.

This clonotype was recorded at least ten times. A single base separates this from a much larger clone, so it may be a read error. The genes are TRBV3-1 and TRBJ1-5, with D perhaps TRBD1 (5 bases). Trimming took 4 bases from V and 4 from J, leaving 8 bases between them. Germline CDR1 LGHDT, CDR2 YNNKEL (reference sequence). This CDR3 comprises 13 residues. In nucleotides, the CDR3 is TGTGCCAGCAGCCCGGGACGGAATCAGCCCCAGCATTTT. Translated: CASSPGRNQPQHF.

This clonotype was recorded at least ten times. The chain combines TRBV10-3 with TRBJ1-1; tentative D call: TRBD1 (5 bases). Germline lookup yields CDR1 ENHRY and CDR2 SYGVKD. CDR3 length: 12 amino acids. V shed 10 bases and J shed 1 base, with 10 bases lying between them. The CDR3 spells CASSGTNTEAFF. The CDR3 DNA follows: TGTGCCAGTTCCGGGACGAACACTGAAGCTTTCTTT.

This clonotype has at least ten counts. The V gene is TRBV19, the J gene TRBJ2-2; a possible D gene is TRBD1 (5 bases). The germline V and J ends were trimmed by 5 bases and 0 bases, with 13 bases remaining between them. Per germline, CDR1 LNHDA and CDR2 SQIVND (reference sequence). This CDR3 spans 16 amino acids. CDR3 residues: CASSPRTTSNTGELFF. The DNA of the CDR3 is TGTGCCAGTAGTCCGAGGACAACCTCGAACACCGGGGAGCTGTTTTTT.

This clonotype was recorded at least ten times. V usage is TRBV24-1 and J usage is TRBJ2-5; TRBD2 matches at 13 bases. The V segment lost 4 bases and the J segment 3 bases; nucleotides outside the gene matches: 7. This CDR3 spans 17 amino acids. In germline, CDR1 is KGHDR, CDR2 SFDVKD. CDR3 nucleotide sequence: TGTGCCACCAGTGACTTCGGACTAGCGGGAGTTAAAGAGACCCAGTACTTC. It yields the protein CATSDFGLAGVKETQYF.

The chain combines TRBV6-2 or TRBV6-3 with TRBJ2-7; D not certain. The CDR3 contains 18 residues. Trimming removed 6 bases at V and 2 bases at J, with 26 bases between. Germline-derived CDR1 and CDR2 are MNHEY and SVGEGT. The CDR3 reads CASSFTNPGIGLPYEQYF. The CDR3 nucleotides are TGTGCCAGCAGCTTTACAAATCCAGGAATAGGCCTCCCCTACGAGCAGTACTTC.

This clonotype was recorded many times. This rearrangement joins TRBV10-3 to TRBJ2-7; D remains ambiguous. Per the germline V gene, CDR1 is ENHRY and CDR2 is SYGVKD. This CDR3 comprises 12 residues. V was clipped by 10 bases and J by 6 bases, with 16 bases between them. The CDR3: CATAEANVEQYF. CDR3 nucleotide sequence: TGTGCCACCGCGGAAGCCAACGTCGAGCAGTACTTC.

This clonotype was seen repeatedly, ten times or more. The chain joins TRBV27 to TRBJ1-1; D gene unclear. The CDR3 consists of 13 residues. Trimming removed 6 bases from V and 3 bases from J, with 11 bases in between. Germline CDR1 MNHEY, CDR2 SMNVEV (reference sequence). The CDR3 DNA reads as TGTGCCAGCAGGGCGCGCAAGGACACTGAAGCTTTCTTT. Its translation: CASRARKDTEAFF.

This clonotype appeared many times. The chain employs TRBV7-6 and TRBJ2-5; D gene unclear. The CDR3 runs to 14 residues. The V gene's germline CDR1 is SGHVS and CDR2 FNYEAQ. Between the trimmed V and J ends, which lost 0 bases and 5 bases, there was a span of 10 bases. CDR3 amino acids: CASSLAHSGETQYF. The CDR3 nucleotides are TGTGCCAGCAGCTTAGCGCATAGTGGGGAGACCCAGTACTTC.

The chain joins TRBV6-2 or TRBV6-3 to TRBJ1-5; the D is unclear. Germline CDR1 and CDR2: MNHEY and SVGEGT. This CDR3 spans 14 amino acids. The germline V and J ends were trimmed by 2 bases and 4 bases, with 9 bases remaining between them. This chain's CDR3 is CASSYLSGNQPQHF. As DNA, the CDR3 is TGTGCCAGCAGTTACCTTTCGGGGAATCAGCCCCAGCATTTT.

This clonotype appeared many times. The rearrangement uses TRBV6-2 or TRBV6-3 and TRBJ2-7, with D perhaps TRBD1 (7 bases). The CDR3 totals 17 residues. V shed 7 bases and J shed 6 bases, with 28 bases lying between them. Germline lookup yields CDR1 MNHEY and CDR2 SVGEGT. The CDR3 reads CASTRRGYPEGALEQYF. The DNA for the CDR3 is TGTGCCAGCACCCGACGGGGATACCCGGAGGGGGCTCTCGAGCAGTACTTC.

The chain couples TRBV28 to TRBJ1-2, with D perhaps matching TRBD1 (5 bases). The CDR3 covers 14 residues. The V end lost 2 bases, the J end lost 7 bases, and 14 bases lay between the germline ends. CDR1 and CDR2 (germline): MDHEN, SYDVKM. CDR3 protein: CASSLPWGAAGYTF. DNA for the CDR3: TGTGCCAGCAGTTTACCGTGGGGCGCCGCTGGCTACACCTTC.

This clonotype was observed at least ten times. The V call is TRBV18, the J call TRBJ2-4, with 9 bases fitting TRBD1. This CDR3 is built from 16 residues. CDR1 is KGHSH and CDR2 is LQKENI in the germline V gene. V shed 0 bases, J shed 9 bases, and the junction held 9 bases outside the gene matches. The CDR3 sequence: CASSPPTTGGSGIQYF. Written as DNA, the CDR3 is TGTGCCAGCTCACCACCCACGACAGGGGGGTCCGGCATTCAGTACTTC.

This clonotype was counted many times. V gene TRBV6-5 combines with J gene TRBJ1-1; no definite D call. The CDR3 covers 16 residues. Trimming removed 4 bases from V and 1 base from J, with 16 bases in between. From germline, CDR1 is MNHEY and CDR2 SVGAGI. CDR3 protein: CASSSKTSPGNTEAFF. CDR3 DNA sequence: TGTGCCAGCAGTTCCAAAACAAGTCCAGGGAACACTGAAGCTTTCTTT.

CDR3 protein: CASRGLIVNTEAFF. The CDR3 DNA reads as TGTGCCAGCCGGGGCCTAATCGTGAACACTGAAGCTTTCTTT. The V gene is TRBV12-3 or TRBV12-4, the J gene TRBJ1-1; D may be TRBD1 (5 bases). Trimming removed 8 bases at V and 0 bases at J, with 13 bases between. The CDR3 totals 14 residues.

Many counts were recorded for this clonotype. The V gene is TRBV6-5, the J gene TRBJ2-2, with D maybe TRBD1 (6 bases). CDR1 and CDR2 from the germline V gene are MNHEY and SVGAGI. Trimming removed 6 bases at V and 6 bases at J, with 11 bases between. The CDR3 has 13 residues. The CDR3 DNA reads as TGTGCCAGCAGGCTACAGGGTGCCGGGGAGCTGTTTTTT. It is translated as CASRLQGAGELFF.

In this sample, this clonotype turned up many times. J is TRBJ1-5 and V is TRBV19; TRBD1 matches at 7 bases. J gave up 5 bases and V 5 bases, and 6 bases lay outside the gene matches. Germline V CDR1 and CDR2: LNHDA, SQIVND (reference sequence). CDR3 length: 14 amino acids. The CDR3 loop reads CASSVDRRDQPQHF. Here the CDR3 DNA reads TGTGCCAGTAGTGTGGACAGGCGGGATCAGCCCCAGCATTTT.

Many counts were recorded for this clonotype. The CDR3 spells CASSFLGGSYEQYF. CDR3 sequence (DNA): TGTGCCAGCAGTTTTTTAGGGGGTTCCTACGAGCAGTACTTC. J is TRBJ2-7 and V is TRBV12-3 or TRBV12-4, with a tentative D call TRBD1 (6 bases). The CDR3 has 14 residues. Deletions cut 3 bases from V and 1 base from J, with 10 bases between.

The sample holds many counts of this clonotype. V usage is TRBV24-1 and J usage is TRBJ1-6; D is perhaps TRBD1 (5 bases). Trimming left V 7 bases short and J 8 bases short, with 11 bases between. The CDR3 spans 13 residues. Germline assignment: CDR1 KGHDR and CDR2 SFDVKD. CDR3 sequence reads: CATRRGVDSPLHF. The CDR3 nucleotides are TGTGCCACCAGGAGGGGTGTCGATTCACCCCTCCACTTT.

This clonotype was picked up one time. The rearrangement uses TRBV11-2 and TRBJ1-5; D is undetermined. The CDR3 runs to 12 residues. Germline CDR1 and CDR2: SGHAT and FQNNGV. Trimming left V 5 bases short and J 4 bases short, with 6 bases between. CDR3 DNA: TGTGCCAGCAGCACTGAAAATCAGCCCCAGCATTTT. This encodes CASSTENQPQHF.

At least ten counts were recorded for this clonotype. The V call is TRBV2, the J call TRBJ2-7; D perhaps matches TRBD2 (6 bases). This CDR3 spans 15 amino acids. CDR1 and CDR2 from the germline V gene are SNHLY and FYNNEI. V was pared by 0 bases and J by 2 bases, with 11 bases between. In DNA form, the CDR3 reads TGTGCCAGCAGTGAAGCGCGGAGGGGTCCCTACGAGCAGTACTTC. It translates to CASSEARRGPYEQYF.

The gene calls are TRBV6-1 and TRBJ2-2, with D perhaps being TRBD1 or TRBD2 (5 bases each). The CDR3 consists of 16 residues. Trimming shortened V by 7 bases and J by 7 bases, and 22 bases separated the two germline ends. CDR1 MNHNS and CDR2 SASEGT come from the germline V gene. The CDR3 DNA follows: TGTGCCAGCAACCCAGGGAGTAGCGATTGGAACGGGGAGCTGTTTTTT. It codes for CASNPGSSDWNGELFF.

The rearrangement links TRBV5-5 to TRBJ2-7; TRBD1 matches at 7 bases. V dropped 2 bases and J dropped 2; count of bases not matched to a gene: 10. CDR3 length: 16 residues. Per germline, CDR1 SGHKS and CDR2 YYEKEE (reference sequence). The CDR3, as DNA: TGTGCCAGCAGCTTCAGGAAGACAGGGACCACCTACGAGCAGTACTTC. As protein: CASSFRKTGTTYEQYF.

The rearrangement joins TRBV19 to TRBJ1-1; D remains ambiguous. The CDR3 has 15 amino acids. V lost 7 bases to trimming and J lost 0 bases, with 15 bases between them. The germline V gene encodes CDR1 LNHDA and CDR2 SQIVND (reference sequence). The CDR3 DNA reads as TGTGCCAGTACCGGGAGGGAGCGGGTGAACACTGAAGCTTTCTTT. This gives the protein CASTGRERVNTEAFF.

Of note for this clonotype: A much larger clone differs by one base, so this may be a read error. CDR3 region: CSASPGLGRDEQHF. In nucleotides, the CDR3 is TGCAGTGCTAGCCCGGGACTAGGTCGGGACGAGCAGCACTTC. The rearrangement joins TRBV20-1 to TRBJ2-7; 8 nucleotides align to TRBD2. The length of the CDR3 is 14 residues. Germline CDR1 DFQATT, CDR2 SNEGSKA (reference sequence).

The chain links TRBV12-3 or TRBV12-4 to TRBJ1-2, with 8 bases matching TRBD1. The V segment lost 5 bases and the J segment 4 bases; nucleotides outside the gene matches: 6. The CDR3 has 14 amino acids. CDR3 sequence reads: CASSPTGEGYGYTF. In DNA, the CDR3 is TGTGCCAGCAGTCCGACAGGGGAGGGCTATGGCTACACCTTC.

The chain employs TRBV6-5 and TRBJ1-1, with no clear D. There are 14 residues in the CDR3. Germline V gene lookup returns CDR1 MNHEY and CDR2 SVGAGI. V dropped 2 bases and J dropped 0 bases, with 7 bases sitting between them. CDR3 bases: TGTGCCAGCAGTTACGGGCAGATGAACACTGAAGCTTTCTTT. Its translation is CASSYGQMNTEAFF.

Many counts were recorded for this clonotype. The chain carries TRBV10-3 and TRBJ1-2; D uncertain. The germline V gene encodes CDR1 ENHRY and CDR2 SYGVKD. This CDR3 is 12 amino acids long. Trimming took off 6 bases at V and 0 bases at J, with 5 bases between the two ends. CDR3 sequence: CAIRPPNYGYTF. CDR3 sequence (DNA): TGTGCCATCAGACCACCTAACTATGGCTACACCTTC.

The chain employs TRBV7-2 and TRBJ1-5, with a weak D call TRBD1 (5 bases). The V gene lost 1 base and the J gene lost 7 bases, with 8 bases spanning the gap. The V gene's germline CDR1 is SGHTA and CDR2 FQGNSA. The CDR3 extends over 13 amino acids. The DNA of the CDR3 is TGTGCCAGCAGCTTAGGAGGGGAACAGCCCCAGCATTTT. Its protein product is CASSLGGEQPQHF.

Ten or more counts support this clonotype. The gene calls are TRBV7-8 and TRBJ1-1, with D uncertain. CDR1 is SGHVS and CDR2 is FQNEAQ in the germline V gene. Trimming shortened V by 2 bases and J by 6 bases, and 4 bases separated the two germline ends. This CDR3 spans 11 amino acids. The CDR3 reads CASSLFSEAFF. The DNA of the CDR3 is TGTGCCAGCAGCTTATTTTCTGAAGCTTTCTTT. Full variable domain (rest looked up from reference TRBV7-8 and TRBJ1-1): GAGVSQSPRYKVAKRGQDVALRCDPISGHVSLFWYQQALGQGPEFLTYFQNEAQLDKSGLPSDRFFAERPEGSVSTLKIQRTQQEDSAVYLCASSLFSEAFFGQGTRLTVV.

This clonotype was observed many times. The chain is built from TRBV30 and TRBJ2-4; TRBD1 or TRBD2 may be the D gene (6 bases each). This CDR3 contains 13 residues. Deletions cut 4 bases from V and 7 bases from J, with 14 bases between. Germline V CDR1 and CDR2: GTSNPN, SVGIG (reference sequence). CDR3 amino acids: CAWKGGYLNIQYF. CDR3 sequence (DNA): TGTGCCTGGAAGGGGGGCTACCTGAACATTCAGTACTTC.

This clonotype was detected ten times or more. The chain combines TRBV2 with TRBJ1-3, with D possibly matching TRBD1 (6 bases). From germline, CDR1 is SNHLY and CDR2 FYNNEI. V lost 3 bases and J lost 4, with 13 bases in between. This CDR3 has 15 amino acids. CDR3 loop: CASSDGDTEGNTIYF. The CDR3 nucleotides are TGTGCCAGCAGTGATGGGGACACCGAGGGAAACACCATATATTTT.

This clonotype was seen a single time. This chain connects TRBV12-3 or TRBV12-4 to TRBJ1-2; TRBD1 agrees at 7 bases. V was pared by 7 bases and J by 4 bases, with 9 bases of the junction left unmatched. CDR3 size: 14 residues. The CDR3 region has the DNA TGTGCCAGCAACCCAGGGGGAACCGGCTATGGCTACACCTTC. As protein: CASNPGGTGYGYTF.